A single sample gave rise to the 22 T cell receptor beta chains below, sequenced in a study of technical replicates of blood from a handful of donors. The assay was immunoSEQ multiplex PCR, and TCRdb's table has in-frame clones only and misses some. The repertoire has fewer than 110,000 clones, nearly 96% of them found once; the top ten carry 0.2% to 0.25%. Sequenced input: T cells isolated from PBMCs. The receptors originated from a human donor in good health.

The rearrangement joins TRBV10-3 to TRBJ2-3; possibly TRBD1 for D (5 bases). The CDR3 covers 16 residues. The germline V and J ends were trimmed by 4 bases and 2 bases, with 16 bases remaining between them. CDR1 and CDR2 from the germline V gene are ENHRY and SYGVKD. This chain's CDR3 is CAISAAGQSNTDTQYF. CDR3 DNA: TGTGCCATCAGTGCTGCAGGGCAGAGCAACACAGATACGCAGTATTTT.

The J gene is TRBJ2-1, the V gene TRBV5-1, with a tentative D call TRBD2 (6 bases). With 4 bases removed from V and 2 bases from J, the gap between germline ends came to 13 bases. This CDR3 is 15 amino acids long. Germline V gene lookup returns CDR1 SGHRS and CDR2 YFSETQ. DNA for the CDR3: TGCGCCAGCAGCGGAAACGGGGGAACCTACAATGAGCAGTTCTTC. Translated, it gives CASSGNGGTYNEQFF.

The chain combines TRBV11-2 with TRBJ1-2; perhaps TRBD1 as D (5 bases). V lost 4 bases and J 2 bases, leaving 17 bases between the germline ends. The length of the CDR3 is 16 residues. Germline assignment: CDR1 SGHAT and CDR2 FQNNGV. The CDR3: CASSSNAGPTNYGYTF. For the CDR3, the DNA is TGTGCCAGCAGCTCAAACGCGGGACCAACAAACTATGGCTACACCTTC.

The chain recombines TRBV6-4 with TRBJ2-2; D is possibly TRBD1 (5 bases). CDR1 MRHNA and CDR2 SNTAGT come from the germline V gene. The CDR3 length is 14 residues. With 5 bases removed from V and 2 bases from J, the gap between germline ends came to 9 bases. This CDR3 reads CASSRTGNTGELFF. The CDR3, as DNA: TGTGCCAGCAGTCGTACAGGAAACACCGGGGAGCTGTTTTTT.

The V call is TRBV7-9, the J call TRBJ2-1; D is perhaps TRBD2 (7 bases). This CDR3 region has 14 residues. Looked up from germline, CDR1 is SEHNR and CDR2 is FQNEAQ (reference sequence). Trimming cost V 5 bases and J 7 bases, with 15 bases left between them. The CDR3 loop is CASSLIRGANEQFF. The CDR3 DNA reads as TGTGCCAGCAGCCTAATACGGGGGGCGAATGAGCAGTTCTTC.

The genes are TRBV15 and TRBJ2-7; 9 bases agree with TRBD1. Germline V lookup: CDR1 LNHNV, CDR2 YYDKDF (reference sequence). The length of the CDR3 is 16 residues. V lost 3 bases to trimming and J lost 2 bases; unmatched junction nucleotides: 8. The CDR3: CATSSPPGQGPYEQYF. CDR3 coding DNA: TGTGCCACCAGCAGCCCTCCGGGACAGGGCCCCTACGAGCAGTACTTC.

This clone appeared a single time. The CDR3 here is CASSLESELVAEAFF. The CDR3 region has the DNA TGCGCCAGCAGCTTGGAGTCAGAATTGGTCGCTGAAGCTTTCTTT. The rearrangement links TRBV5-1 to TRBJ1-1, with D unresolved. This CDR3 contains 15 residues. Trimming took off 0 bases at V and 6 bases at J, with 15 bases between the two ends. Germline CDR1 and CDR2: SGHRS and YFSETQ.

The genes are TRBV5-1 and TRBJ1-5, with TRBD1 as a possible D gene (6 bases). The CDR3 covers 16 residues. V was trimmed by 1 base and J by 5 bases, leaving 16 bases between them. Germline CDR1 SGHRS, CDR2 YFSETQ. The CDR3 DNA sequence: TGCGCCAGCAGCTTGCGTGGGCAGGGGAATCATCAGCCCCAGCATTTT. Its translation: CASSLRGQGNHQPQHF.

The rearrangement joins TRBV6-1 to TRBJ2-1; 7 bases are shared with TRBD1. The CDR3 covers 15 residues. Germline V gene sequence: CDR1 MNHNS, CDR2 SASEGT. CDR3: CAVPPKGARINEQFF. CDR3 nucleotide sequence: TGTGCGGTCCCCCCTAAGGGGGCTCGAATCAATGAGCAGTTCTTC.

Here the CDR3 DNA reads TGTGCCAGCAGCCAATCGTTAAGGACACCGAGCTACACCTTC. It translates to CASSQSLRTPSYTF. This sequence joins TRBV16 and TRBJ1-2, with D possibly matching TRBD1 (5 bases). Germline assignment: CDR1 KGHSY and CDR2 FQNENV. V lost 0 bases and J 9 bases, leaving 14 bases between the germline ends. This CDR3 contains 14 residues. Combining the CDR3 with reference TRBV16 and TRBJ1-2 gives the whole variable domain GEEVAQTPKHLVRGEGQKAKLYCAPIKGHSYVFWYQQVLKNEFKFLISFQNENVFDETGMPKERFSAKCLPNSPCSLEIQATKLEDSAVYFCASSQSLRTPSYTFGSGTRLTVV.

The J gene is TRBJ2-1, the V gene TRBV2; possibly TRBD2 for D (5 bases). Deletions cut 9 bases from V and 9 bases from J, with 21 bases between. CDR3 length: 14 amino acids. Germline assignment: CDR1 SNHLY and CDR2 FYNNEI. CDR3: CASVLGSGGIEQFF. CDR3 nucleotides: TGTGCCAGTGTACTAGGCTCCGGTGGGATTGAGCAGTTCTTC.

CDR3 DNA: TGCGCCAGCAGTCAACGCCGCGGAGGGGGGGGAGAGACCCAGTACTTC. Translation: CASSQRRGGGGETQYF. J is TRBJ2-5 and V is TRBV23-1, with D possibly matching TRBD2 (7 bases). TRBV23-1 is annotated as an ORF whose role is uncertain. The CDR3 runs to 16 residues. V gave up 2 bases and J gave up 4 bases, with 17 bases separating them.

This chain uses TRBV18 with TRBJ2-1; 8 bases fit TRBD2. V lost 0 bases, J lost 3 bases, and 7 bases stayed unmatched. Germline lookup yields CDR1 KGHSH and CDR2 LQKENI. CDR3 length: 17 amino acids. CDR3 loop: CASSPPAGGGDYNEQFF. CDR3 sequence (DNA): TGTGCCAGCTCACCACCGGCGGGAGGTGGGGACTACAATGAGCAGTTCTTC.

The V call is TRBV7-9, the J call TRBJ2-4, with TRBD2 matching over 10 bases. The germline V gene encodes CDR1 SEHNR and CDR2 FQNEAQ (reference sequence). The CDR3 covers 17 residues. J lost 1 base, V lost 4 bases, and 7 bases had no gene match. CDR3 DNA: TGTGCCAGCAGCTCCGTCGGACTAGCGGATGCCAAAAACATTCAGTACTTC. Translated, it gives CASSSVGLADAKNIQYF. The variable domain in full, completed from reference TRBV7-9 and TRBJ2-4, reads DTGVSQNPRHKITKRGQNVTFRCDPISEHNRLYWYRQTLGQGPEFLTYFQNEAQLEKSRLLSDRFSAERPKGSFSTLEIQRTEQGDSAMYLCASSSVGLADAKNIQYFGAGTRLSVL.

V is TRBV5-1 and J is TRBJ2-5; 9 nucleotides agree with TRBD1. Germline V CDR1 and CDR2: SGHRS, YFSETQ. The CDR3 runs to 17 residues. With 4 bases clipped from V and 4 bases from J, the junction kept 14 bases outside the gene matches. DNA of the CDR3: TGCGCCAGCAGCCGGACCCCCGAGGACAGGGGCGCAGAGACCCAGTACTTC. Translation gives CASSRTPEDRGAETQYF.

The rearrangement joins TRBV11-1 to TRBJ2-3; TRBD2 is a possible D gene (5 bases). The CDR3 covers 16 residues. V shed 5 bases and J shed 2 bases, with 17 bases lying between them. Germline V CDR1 and CDR2: SGHAT, FQDESV (reference sequence). In DNA, the CDR3 is TGTGCCAGCAGCCTTGGAGCCACCGGGGTCACAGATACGCAGTATTTT. Amino acids: CASSLGATGVTDTQYF.

This clone was seen a single time. The CDR3 DNA follows: TGCGCCAGCAGCCCCCCCCGGGACAGGGGTAATGGCTACACCTTC. Translating gives CASSPPRDRGNGYTF. The chain couples TRBV4-1 to TRBJ1-2, with 10 bases aligning to TRBD1. The germline V gene encodes CDR1 MGHRA and CDR2 YSYEKL. J lost 6 bases, V lost 4 bases, and 8 bases had no gene match. The CDR3 runs 15 residues.

V is TRBV11-2 and J is TRBJ2-7; 12 bases agree with TRBD2. This CDR3 is 16 amino acids long. With 2 bases clipped from V and 3 bases from J, the junction kept 5 bases outside the gene matches. CDR1 is SGHAT and CDR2 is FQNNGV in the germline V gene. The CDR3 bases are TGTGCCAGCAGCTTACTCTTGACTAGCGGGAGCTACGAGCAGTACTTC. Its protein is CASSLLLTSGSYEQYF. The variable domain in full, with the rest retrieved from reference TRBV11-2 and TRBJ2-7, is EAGVAQSPRYKIIEKRQSVAFWCNPISGHATLYWYQQILGQGPKLLIQFQNNGVVDDSQLPKDRFSAERLKGVDSTLKIQPAKLEDSAVYLCASSLLLTSGSYEQYFGPGTRLTVT.

The rearrangement uses TRBV18 and TRBJ2-5; TRBD1 might be the D (6 bases). The CDR3 runs 15 residues. Germline assignment: CDR1 KGHSH and CDR2 LQKENI. V was clipped by 2 bases and J by 2 bases, with 12 bases between them. The CDR3 DNA follows: TGTGCCAGCTCACCATCCAGGGGCCAGCAAGAGACCCAGTACTTC. It encodes CASSPSRGQQETQYF.

V gene TRBV30 combines with J gene TRBJ2-7; perhaps TRBD2 as D (5 bases). CDR3 length: 12 amino acids. Germline values: CDR1 GTSNPN, CDR2 SVGIG (reference sequence). V lost 4 bases and J 4 bases, leaving 11 bases between the germline ends. The CDR3, as DNA: TGTGCCTGGACCCCGGGCGGGTACGAGCAGTACTTC. Residues: CAWTPGGYEQYF. The full variable domain, its missing parts supplied by reference TRBV30 and TRBJ2-7, is SQTIHQWPATLVQPVGSPLSLECTVEGTSNPNLYWYRQAAGRGLQLLFYSVGIGQISSEVPQNLSASRPQDRQFILSSKKLLLSDSGFYLCAWTPGGYEQYFGPGTRLTVT.

This clone was seen many times. The V call is TRBV19, the J call TRBJ2-1; possibly TRBD2 for D (6 bases). V was cut by 7 bases and J by 4 bases, with 23 bases left in between. CDR1 LNHDA and CDR2 SQIVND come from the germline V gene (reference sequence). This CDR3 is 17 amino acids long. In DNA, the CDR3 is TGTGCCAGTACAACCCATTCCCTACTAGCAGGATACAATGAGCAGTTCTTC. Protein product: CASTTHSLLAGYNEQFF.

V is TRBV11-3 and J is TRBJ2-3; D possibly corresponds to TRBD2 (5 bases). V lost 4 bases and J 3 bases, leaving 11 bases between the germline ends. Germline V gene sequence: CDR1 SGHNT, CDR2 YENEEA. The CDR3 spans 14 residues. The CDR3 DNA reads as TGTGCCAGCAGCTGGGGTAGCGAGACAGATACGCAGTATTTT. Its translation: CASSWGSETDTQYF.